This TCR gamma chain was retrieved from a study of Vδ1+ human thymocytes. Overall study findings and caveats: Thymic TRG and TRD repertoires appeared highly polyclonal, with Gaussian CDR3 length distributions.

A note on this clone: Its antigen remains unidentified. Being one base from a much bigger clone, this may be a read error. The identical CDR3 is also encoded by other nucleotide sequences in the sample.

J gave up 10 bases and V 1 base, and 4 bases lay outside the gene matches. The CDR3 has 11 residues. CDR1 is EGSNGY and CDR2 is YDSYNSKV in the germline V gene. Extracted RNA was reverse transcribed into cDNA. CDR3 amplicons came from multiplex PCR with pooled V-gene forward and constant-region reverse primers. TCRdb redid the clone calls on the multiplex PCR reads with CATT. The sample carries more than 35,000 gamma-chain clones, just over 20% recorded once. The receptor's source is a girl in the first two years of life who had congenital heart surgery. Material: Vdelta1+ gamma-delta thymocytes from the thymus. Subset of the sample: FACS-sorted CD3+ TCRalphabeta- TCRVdelta1+ TCRVdelta2- thymocytes. J is TRGJ1 or TRGJ2 and V is TRGV2. For the CDR3, the DNA is TGTGCCACCTGGGACGGATACAAGAAACTCTTT. It encodes CATWDGYKKLF.